This T cell receptor (beta chain) was recovered during a study of OX40 agonist ivuxolimab in advanced cancers. The repertoire was sequenced with immunoSEQ multiplex PCR; TCRdb's copy has only in-frame clones and lacks some. The sample lists about 27,000 clones; over 70% were seen once. Trimming took 1 base from V and 3 from J, leaving 15 bases between them. The V gene's germline CDR1 is LGHNA and CDR2 YNFKEQ. The CDR3 is 16 residues long. The material sequenced was CD4+ or CD8+ T cells sorted from blood, taken in a trial of the OX40 agonist ivuxolimab. The rearrangement uses TRBV4-2 and TRBJ1-1, with D possibly TRBD1 on 6 matching bases. The receptor's source is an adult with an advanced solid tumor such as melanoma, head and neck, liver or kidney cancer. The DNA for the CDR3 is TGTGCCAGCAGCCAAGGGTTGACGGGGGCCTACACTGAAGCTTTCTTT. It specifies CASSQGLTGAYTEAFF.